Shown below are 28 T cell receptor beta chains from a single sample sequenced in a study of technical replicates of blood from a few donors (dated by TCRdb to about 2017). Receptors were amplified or captured by the immunoSEQ multiplex PCR assay. TCRdb mirrors the immuneACCESS table, restricted to in-frame sequences. Some clones are absent from its copies; in checked studies, under half trace to an unresolved V gene, and the reason for the others is unknown. Across this sample there are about 81,000 clones, with 75% to 85% seen only once. In total, the top ten clones hold 3% to 5% of the sample. The sequenced sample consisted of PBMCs. The receptors stem from a human donor in good health. Some clones in this sample may be carry-over from other donors' samples.

This clone showed up just once. The rearrangement uses TRBV12-5 and TRBJ2-2, with D hard to call. Germline V CDR1 and CDR2: LGHNT, FRNRAP. V was pared by 3 bases and J by 1 base, with 6 bases between. There are 14 residues in the CDR3. CDR3 bases: TGTGCTAGTGGTTTTTCAGTGAACACCGGGGAGCTGTTTTTT. It specifies CASGFSVNTGELFF.

The sample holds one count of this clone. This sequence joins TRBV9 and TRBJ2-2, with 7 bases matching TRBD2. Germline CDR1 is SGDLS and CDR2 is YYNGEE. This CDR3 has 17 amino acids. The V and J ends lost 0 bases and 5 bases, in that order; junction bases with no gene match: 10. The chain's CDR3 is CASSVGLAATRTGELFF. The CDR3 DNA reads as TGTGCCAGCAGCGTAGGGCTAGCGGCTACAAGGACCGGGGAGCTGTTTTTT. The full variable domain, its missing parts supplied by reference TRBV9 and TRBJ2-2, is DSGVTQTPKHLITATGQRVTLRCSPRSGDLSVYWYQQSLDQGLQFLIQYYNGEERAKGNILERFSAQQFPDLHSELNLSSLELGDSALYFCASSVGLAATRTGELFFGEGSRLTVL.

This clone is a singleton in its sample. V usage is TRBV2 and J usage is TRBJ2-7, with D unclear. Germline CDR1 reads SNHLY; CDR2 reads FYNNEI. Trimming removed 3 bases from V and 6 bases from J, with 15 bases in between. The CDR3 length is 14 residues. For the CDR3, the DNA is TGTGCCAGCAGTGACAGGTATCTCCTCCTCGAGCAGTACTTC. Protein sequence: CASSDRYLLLEQYF.

V usage is TRBV19 and J usage is TRBJ2-1, with 7 bases fitting TRBD1. V lost 3 bases and J lost 3; bases outside the gene matches: 2. This CDR3 is built from 14 residues. Looked up from germline, CDR1 is LNHDA and CDR2 is SQIVND (reference sequence). This CDR3 is CASSMDRNYNEQFF. CDR3 DNA: TGTGCCAGTAGTATGGACAGGAACTACAATGAGCAGTTCTTC.

The V gene is TRBV2, the J gene TRBJ2-5; tentatively, D is TRBD2 (6 bases). V dropped 9 bases and J dropped 7 bases, with 21 bases sitting between them. The length of the CDR3 is 14 residues. CDR1 is SNHLY, CDR2 FYNNEI, per germline. CDR3 in amino acids: CASLPGLRTVTQYF. The CDR3 nucleotides read TGTGCCAGTCTACCGGGACTGCGCACTGTGACCCAGTACTTC.

This clone has just a few counts. The chain links TRBV6-6 to TRBJ1-1; D is unresolved. V lost 6 bases and J lost 5, with 7 bases in between. Germline V gene data show CDR1 as MNHNY and CDR2 as SVGAGI (reference sequence). This CDR3 has 11 amino acids. CDR3 sequence: CASRTRTEAFF. CDR3 sequence (DNA): TGTGCCAGCAGGACGAGGACTGAAGCTTTCTTT.

The sample holds one count of this clone. This sequence joins TRBV19 and TRBJ2-7; D is perhaps TRBD2 (5 bases). The CDR3 sequence is 13 residues long. V lost 4 bases and J 3 bases, leaving 10 bases between the germline ends. Germline lookup yields CDR1 LNHDA and CDR2 SQIVND (reference sequence). The CDR3 here is CASSKNRGYEQYF. The CDR3 DNA follows: TGTGCCAGTAGTAAAAACCGGGGCTACGAGCAGTACTTC.

This chain uses TRBV30 with TRBJ2-3; D unclear. Deletions cut 3 bases from V and 6 bases from J, with 10 bases between. From germline, CDR1 is GTSNPN and CDR2 SVGIG (reference sequence). CDR3 length: 12 amino acids. The CDR3 DNA reads as TGTGCCTGGAGCCACACCAGGGATACGCAGTATTTT. It is translated as CAWSHTRDTQYF.

V usage is TRBV9 and J usage is TRBJ2-5; D is ambiguous. This CDR3 is built from 15 residues. Trimming took 0 bases from V and 1 from J, leaving 10 bases between them. The germline V gene encodes CDR1 SGDLS and CDR2 YYNGEE. In DNA form, the CDR3 reads TGTGCCAGCAGCGTAGGGAAAGACATCCAAGAGACCCAGTACTTC. Translated, it gives CASSVGKDIQETQYF.

The chain employs TRBV11-2 and TRBJ1-1, with a tentative D call TRBD1 (6 bases). Germline V lookup: CDR1 SGHAT, CDR2 FQNNGV. CDR3 length: 12 residues. The germline V and J ends were trimmed by 8 bases and 14 bases, with 21 bases remaining between them. The CDR3 bases are TGTGCCAGCCCCTATGGTGGGACAAACCAGTTCTTT. Encoded protein: CASPYGGTNQFF.

This chain joins TRBV30 and TRBJ2-5; tentatively, D is TRBD2 (5 bases). This CDR3 contains 11 residues. From germline, CDR1 is GTSNPN and CDR2 SVGIG (reference sequence). Trimming cost V 4 bases and J 3 bases, with 6 bases left between them. CDR3 region: CAWTSKETQYF. CDR3 nucleotide sequence: TGTGCCTGGACTAGCAAAGAGACCCAGTACTTC.

V and J are TRBV25-1 and TRBJ2-5; possible D gene TRBD1, 6 bases. The CDR3 spans 14 residues. The ends were cut back, 3 bases at V and 0 bases at J, with 8 bases in the middle. CDR1 and CDR2 (germline): MGHDK, SYGVNS. In nucleotides, the CDR3 is TGTGCCAGCAGTGATCGGACAGACCAAGAGACCCAGTACTTC. Translating gives CASSDRTDQETQYF. Full variable domain (remainder filled in from reference TRBV25-1 and TRBJ2-5): EADIYQTPRYLVIGTGKKITLECSQTMGHDKMYWYQQDPGMELHLIHYSYGVNSTEKGDLSSESTVSRIRTEHFPLTLESARPSHTSQYLCASSDRTDQETQYFGPGTRLLVL.

V usage is TRBV14 and J usage is TRBJ2-1; D gene unclear. This CDR3 has 12 amino acids. Germline V lookup: CDR1 SGHDN, CDR2 FVKESK. V gave up 2 bases and J gave up 10 bases, with 9 bases separating them. The CDR3 DNA reads as TGTGCCAGCAGCCAAATGGAGCCCGAGCAGTTCTTC. Translating it yields CASSQMEPEQFF.

This clone came up once. The V gene is TRBV4-2, the J gene TRBJ1-2; D possibly corresponds to TRBD1 (5 bases). CDR1 is LGHNA, CDR2 YNFKEQ, per germline. Trimming pared 4 bases from V and 0 bases from J, leaving 18 bases between. The CDR3 is 17 amino acids. CDR3 sequence (DNA): TGTGCCAGCAGCCCGAGGGGACTTCTTTTAGCTAACTATGGCTACACCTTC. Translation gives CASSPRGLLLANYGYTF.

This clone was observed a single time. J is TRBJ1-3 and V is TRBV29-1; the D gene is possibly TRBD1 (5 bases). V was clipped by 4 bases and J by 2 bases, with 15 bases between them. The V gene's germline CDR1 is SQVTM and CDR2 ANQGSEA. The CDR3 consists of 15 residues. The CDR3 spells CSVVSWQGPGNTIYF. The CDR3 DNA sequence: TGCAGCGTTGTTTCTTGGCAGGGTCCTGGAAACACCATATATTTT.

The V call is TRBV7-9, the J call TRBJ2-2; 7 bases are a match to TRBD2. There are 16 residues in the CDR3. The V gene's germline CDR1 is SEHNR and CDR2 FQNEAQ (reference sequence). Losses at the gene ends were 5 bases for V and 5 bases for J; bases not matched to a gene: 11. CDR3 in DNA: TGTGCCAGCAGCCGAGGGCTAGCGGTCGGAACCGGGGAGCTGTTTTTT. Amino acids: CASSRGLAVGTGELFF.

The chain joins TRBV7-3 to TRBJ2-1, with 10 bases matching TRBD1. The CDR3 extends over 13 amino acids. J lost 6 bases, V lost 8 bases, and 4 bases had no gene match. CDR1 SGHTA and CDR2 FQGTGA come from the germline V gene. The CDR3 DNA is TGTGCCAGCGGGACAGGGGTAGTCAATGAGCAGTTCTTC. It translates to CASGTGVVNEQFF.

This clone came up a few times. V usage is TRBV5-4 and J usage is TRBJ2-5, with TRBD2 matching 8 bases. This CDR3 is 14 amino acids long. The junction had 3 bases not matched to a gene; V was cut back by 3 bases and J by 2 bases. Germline V gene data show CDR1 as SGHNT and CDR2 as YYREEE (reference sequence). CDR3 coding DNA: TGTGCCAGCAGCTACGGACTAGCACAAGAGACCCAGTACTTC. This translates into CASSYGLAQETQYF.

This clone was recorded a few times. DNA for the CDR3: TGTGCCAGCAGCTTGGCCAAGGGACTCGGTGGCTACACCTTC. Its translation: CASSLAKGLGGYTF. The V gene is TRBV5-6, the J gene TRBJ1-2; tentative D call: TRBD1 (5 bases). The CDR3 covers 14 residues. V was trimmed by 0 bases and J by 7 bases, leaving 13 bases between them. From germline, CDR1 is SGHDT and CDR2 YYEEEE.

This chain joins TRBV27 and TRBJ2-3, with TRBD2 matching over 8 bases. Germline trimming cut 0 bases from V and 3 bases from J; bases unmatched to any gene: 11. Germline CDR1 MNHEY, CDR2 SMNVEV (reference sequence). CDR3 length: 18 amino acids. The CDR3 DNA reads as TGTGCCAGCAGTTTATCTCCCCGGGCGGGGGGCGGTACAGATACGCAGTATTTT. This codes for CASSLSPRAGGGTDTQYF.

The chain uses TRBV7-2 and TRBJ2-7, with D maybe TRBD1 (6 bases). The CDR3 covers 14 residues. Germline V lookup: CDR1 SGHTA, CDR2 FQGNSA. V was cut by 5 bases and J by 3 bases, with 14 bases left in between. This CDR3 reads CASSTQDSLYEQYF. The DNA for the CDR3 is TGTGCCAGCAGCACCCAGGACAGCCTCTACGAGCAGTACTTC.

The chain joins TRBV9 to TRBJ2-1; possible D gene TRBD2, 6 bases. V lost 5 bases to trimming and J lost 9 bases, with 15 bases between them. Germline V gene lookup returns CDR1 SGDLS and CDR2 YYNGEE. The CDR3 is made up of 13 amino acids. CDR3 in DNA: TGTGCCAGCAGAGAAAGCGGAGGGAGTGAGCAGTTCTTC. This codes for CASRESGGSEQFF.

J is TRBJ2-5 and V is TRBV29-1; TRBD2 agrees at 8 bases. The ends lost 2 bases at V and 4 bases at J; junction bases unmatched: 0. This CDR3 is built from 12 residues. Germline CDR1 is SQVTM and CDR2 is ANQGSEA. The CDR3 loop reads CSVETSGETQYF. The CDR3 DNA is TGCAGCGTTGAAACTAGCGGAGAGACCCAGTACTTC.

The chain carries TRBV18 and TRBJ2-5; TRBD1 matches at 9 bases. J gave up 5 bases and V 2 bases, and 3 bases lay outside the gene matches. This CDR3 is 14 amino acids long. The V gene's germline CDR1 is KGHSH and CDR2 LQKENI. The CDR3 DNA reads TGTGCCAGCTCACCAGGGACAGGGAGGGAGACCCAGTACTTC. Protein sequence: CASSPGTGRETQYF.

This clone was counted between two and nine times. This chain uses TRBV6-5 with TRBJ1-5, with D unresolved. CDR1 MNHEY and CDR2 SVGAGI come from the germline V gene. This CDR3 is 13 amino acids long. V shed 0 bases and J shed 6 bases, with 6 bases lying between them. The DNA for the CDR3 is TGTGCCAGCAGTTACTCGCGGGGTCAGCCCCAGCATTTT. Protein product: CASSYSRGQPQHF.

The V call is TRBV4-1, the J call TRBJ1-5; no definite D call. V was shortened by 3 bases and J by 4 bases, with 10 bases between the two germline ends. CDR3 length: 14 amino acids. CDR1 and CDR2 from the germline V gene are MGHRA and YSYEKL. As DNA, the CDR3 is TGCGCCAGCAGCCATGGAGGAAGAAATCAGCCCCAGCATTTT. As protein: CASSHGGRNQPQHF.

The chain combines TRBV29-1 with TRBJ1-5, with D possibly being TRBD1 (5 bases). The CDR3 sequence is 14 residues long. Trimming took 6 bases from V and 1 from J, leaving 13 bases between them. From germline, CDR1 is SQVTM and CDR2 ANQGSEA. This chain's CDR3 is CSVQGGSSNQPQHF. DNA of the CDR3: TGCAGCGTCCAGGGAGGTTCGAGCAATCAGCCCCAGCATTTT.

V is TRBV13 and J is TRBJ2-1; no firm D call. Per germline, CDR1 PRHDT and CDR2 FYEKMQ (reference sequence). This CDR3 has 14 residues. The germline V and J ends were trimmed by 0 bases and 5 bases, with 8 bases remaining between them. DNA of the CDR3: TGTGCCAGCAGCTTAGGCTCCGACAACAATGAGCAGTTCTTC. It specifies CASSLGSDNNEQFF.